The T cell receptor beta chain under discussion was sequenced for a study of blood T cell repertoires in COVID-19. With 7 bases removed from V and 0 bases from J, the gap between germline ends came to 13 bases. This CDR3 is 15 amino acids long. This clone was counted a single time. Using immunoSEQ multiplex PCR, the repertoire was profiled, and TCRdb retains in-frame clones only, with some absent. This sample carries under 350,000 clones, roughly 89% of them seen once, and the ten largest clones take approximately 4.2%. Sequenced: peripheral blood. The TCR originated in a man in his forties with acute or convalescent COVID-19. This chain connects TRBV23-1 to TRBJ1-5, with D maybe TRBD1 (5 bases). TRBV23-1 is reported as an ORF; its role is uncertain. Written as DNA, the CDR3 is TGCGCCAGCATTACAGGACGTCTTAGCAATCAGCCCCAGCATTTT. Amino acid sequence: CASITGRLSNQPQHF.